These T cell receptor beta chains were read from a single sample in a study of T cells after yellow fever vaccination. MiXCR was run by TCRdb on the 5' RACE reads, yielding one entry per CDR3 protein. The data contain 100,000 to 150,000 distinct CDR3 sequences, approximately 8.4% of them singletons. The material sequenced was CD8+ T cells sorted from PBMCs, taken on the day of the yellow fever booster vaccination. The receptors originated from a man aged 18 to 35 who received the YFV17D yellow fever vaccine. CDR3s include the opening cysteine and the closing phenylalanine or tryptophan. A D gene is named only where the DNA matches it firmly. Size values are once, few and many counts, or a class for expanded clones, and some rows have none.

J | D | size | V | CDR3 | DNA
TRBJ2-1 | TRBD2 | few | TRBV6-5 | CASSYLPGLAFNEQFF | TGTGCCAGCAGTTACCTTCCGGGACTAGCGTTCAATGAGCAGTTCTTC
TRBJ2-5 | TRBD1 | few | TRBV29-1 | CSVEGRDRGRVGTQYF | TGCAGCGTTGAGGGCCGGGACAGGGGGAGAGTAGGGACCCAGTACTTC
TRBJ2-5 | . | many | TRBV5-4 | CASKTEGGETQYF | TGTGCCAGCAAGACAGAAGGAGGGGAGACCCAGTACTTC
TRBJ2-2 | TRBD1 | few | TRBV6-5 | CASTKGTRGLGQLYGELFF | TGTGCCAGCACCAAGGGGACAAGAGGTTTGGGACAGCTCTACGGGGAGCTGTTTTTT
TRBJ1-5 | . | many | TRBV6-5 | CASSPDSPSNQPQHF | TGTGCCAGCAGTCCAGACAGCCCCAGCAATCAGCCCCAGCATTTT
TRBJ1-1 | . | . | TRBV5-1 | CATTRAFF | TGCGCCACAACTCGGGCTTTCTTT
TRBJ1-2 | TRBD1 | few | TRBV11-2 | CASSHLTGTLGYGYTF | TGTGCCAGCAGCCACCTGACAGGGACGTTAGGTTATGGCTACACCTTC
TRBJ2-2 | . | many | TRBV28 | CASSFLTGELFF | TGTGCCAGCAGTTTCTTGACCGGGGAGCTGTTTTTT
TRBJ2-2 | TRBD2 | . | TRBV2 | CASRGLDGNTGELFF | TGTGCCAGCAGAGGACTAGACGGGAACACCGGGGAGCTGTTTTTT
TRBJ1-1 | TRBD1 | few | TRBV15 | CATSRAFSGGTEAFF | TGTGCCACCAGCAGAGCCTTCTCAGGGGGAACTGAAGCTTTCTTT
TRBJ2-1 | TRBD1 | . | TRBV13 | CASSGTGASYNEQFF | TGTGCCAGCAGCGGGACAGGGGCCTCCTACAATGAGCAGTTCTTC
TRBJ2-7 | . | . | TRBV5-5 | CASSPGQFSYEQYF | TGTGCCAGCAGCCCCGGACAGTTCTCCTACGAGCAGTACTTC